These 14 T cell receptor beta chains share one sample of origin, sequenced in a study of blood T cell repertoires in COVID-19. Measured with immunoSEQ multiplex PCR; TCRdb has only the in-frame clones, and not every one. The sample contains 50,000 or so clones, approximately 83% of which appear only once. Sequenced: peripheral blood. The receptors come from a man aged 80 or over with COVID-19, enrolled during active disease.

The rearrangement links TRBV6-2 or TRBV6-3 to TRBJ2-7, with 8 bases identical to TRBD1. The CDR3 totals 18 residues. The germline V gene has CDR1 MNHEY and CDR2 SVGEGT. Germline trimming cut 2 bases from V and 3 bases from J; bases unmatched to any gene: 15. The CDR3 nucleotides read TGTGCCAGCAGTTACCCCCCCAATCCGGACAGGGCAGGCTACGAGCAGTACGTC. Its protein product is CASSYPPNPDRAGYEQYV.

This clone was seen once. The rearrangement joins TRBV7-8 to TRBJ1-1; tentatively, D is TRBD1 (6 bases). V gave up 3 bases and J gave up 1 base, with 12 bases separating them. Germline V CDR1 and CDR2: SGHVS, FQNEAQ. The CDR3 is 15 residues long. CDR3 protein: CASSFAGVRNTEAFF. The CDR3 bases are TGTGCCAGCAGCTTCGCAGGGGTGAGGAACACTGAAGCTTTCTTT.

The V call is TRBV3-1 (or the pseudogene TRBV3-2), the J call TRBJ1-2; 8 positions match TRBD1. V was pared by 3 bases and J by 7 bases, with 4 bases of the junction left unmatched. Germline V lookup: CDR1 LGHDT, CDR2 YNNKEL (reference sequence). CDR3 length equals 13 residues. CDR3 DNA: TGTGCCAGCAGCCACGACAGGGGAGGTGGCTACACCTTC. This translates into CASSHDRGGGYTF.

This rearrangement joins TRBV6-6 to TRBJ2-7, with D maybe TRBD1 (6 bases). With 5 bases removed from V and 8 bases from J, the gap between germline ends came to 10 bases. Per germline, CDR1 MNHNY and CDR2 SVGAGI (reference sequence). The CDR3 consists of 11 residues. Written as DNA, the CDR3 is TGTGCCAGCAGTAGACAGGAACAGCAGTACTTC. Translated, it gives CASSRQEQQYF.

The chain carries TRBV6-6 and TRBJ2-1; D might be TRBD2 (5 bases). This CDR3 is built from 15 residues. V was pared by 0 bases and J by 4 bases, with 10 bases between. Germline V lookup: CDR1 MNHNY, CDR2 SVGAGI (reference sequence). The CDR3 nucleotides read TGTGCCAGCAGTTACTCGGGAGACATTTACAATGAGCAGTTCTTC. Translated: CASSYSGDIYNEQFF.

CDR3 region: CAGNLRDRGDHTEAFF. CDR3 nucleotides: TGCGCCGGGAACCTCCGGGACAGGGGCGACCACACTGAAGCTTTCTTT. The chain combines TRBV10-1 with TRBJ1-1, with 10 bases lining up with TRBD1. From germline, CDR1 is WNHNN and CDR2 SYGVQD (reference sequence). J lost 3 bases, V lost 11 bases, and 15 bases had no gene match. This CDR3 has 16 residues.

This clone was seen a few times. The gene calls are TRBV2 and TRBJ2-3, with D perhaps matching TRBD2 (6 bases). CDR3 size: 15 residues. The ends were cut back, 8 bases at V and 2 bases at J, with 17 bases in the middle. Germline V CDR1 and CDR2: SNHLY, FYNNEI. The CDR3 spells CASQMGRQSTDTQYF. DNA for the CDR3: TGTGCCAGCCAGATGGGGAGGCAGTCCACAGATACGCAGTATTTT.

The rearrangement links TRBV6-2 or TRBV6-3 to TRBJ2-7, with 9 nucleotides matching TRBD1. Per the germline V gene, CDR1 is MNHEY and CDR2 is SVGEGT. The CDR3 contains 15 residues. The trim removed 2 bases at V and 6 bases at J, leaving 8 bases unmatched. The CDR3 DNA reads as TGTGCCAGCAGTTACACAACCGGGACAGGGCCCGAGCAGTACTTC. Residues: CASSYTTGTGPEQYF.

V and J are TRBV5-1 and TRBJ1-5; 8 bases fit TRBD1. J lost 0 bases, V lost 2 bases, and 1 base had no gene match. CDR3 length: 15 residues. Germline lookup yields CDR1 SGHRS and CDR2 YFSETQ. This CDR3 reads CASSLGQGSNQPQHF. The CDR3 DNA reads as TGCGCCAGCAGCTTAGGACAGGGTAGCAATCAGCCCCAGCATTTT. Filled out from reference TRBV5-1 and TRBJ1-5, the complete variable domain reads KAGVTQTPRYLIKTRGQQVTLSCSPISGHRSVSWYQQTPGQGLQFLFEYFSETQRNKGNFPGRFSGRQFSNSRSEMNVSTLELGDSALYLCASSLGQGSNQPQHFGDGTRLSIL.

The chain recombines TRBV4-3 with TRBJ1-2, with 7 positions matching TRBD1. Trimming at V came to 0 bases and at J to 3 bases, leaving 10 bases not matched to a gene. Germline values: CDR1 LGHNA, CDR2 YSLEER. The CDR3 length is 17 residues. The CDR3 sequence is CASSQDRDRAEDYGYTF. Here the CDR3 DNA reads TGCGCCAGCAGCCAAGATCGTGACAGGGCAGAGGACTATGGCTACACCTTC.

CDR3 coding DNA: TGTGCCAGCAGCTTAGCTACCCCGAGGGATTCACCCCTCCACTTT. Amino acids: CASSLATPRDSPLHF. The J gene is TRBJ1-6, the V gene TRBV7-8; no firm D call. Trimming removed 0 bases at V and 8 bases at J, with 11 bases between. Germline-derived CDR1 and CDR2 are SGHVS and FQNEAQ. The CDR3 has 15 amino acids.

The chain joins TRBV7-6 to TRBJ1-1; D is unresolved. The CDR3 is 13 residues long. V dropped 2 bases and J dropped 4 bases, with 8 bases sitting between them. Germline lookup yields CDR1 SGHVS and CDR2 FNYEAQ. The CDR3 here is CASSLLGSTEAFF. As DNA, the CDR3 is TGTGCCAGCAGCTTACTCGGGAGCACTGAAGCTTTCTTT.

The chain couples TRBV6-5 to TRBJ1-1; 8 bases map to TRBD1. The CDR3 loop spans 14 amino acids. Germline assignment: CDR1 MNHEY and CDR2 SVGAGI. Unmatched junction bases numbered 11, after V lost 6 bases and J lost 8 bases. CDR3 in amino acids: CASRSQGARNEAFF. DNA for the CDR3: TGTGCCAGCAGGTCCCAGGGGGCAAGAAACGAAGCTTTCTTT.

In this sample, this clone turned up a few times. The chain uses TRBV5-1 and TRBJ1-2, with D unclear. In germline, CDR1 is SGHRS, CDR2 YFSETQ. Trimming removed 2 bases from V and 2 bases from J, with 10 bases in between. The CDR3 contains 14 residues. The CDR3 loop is CASSFRGPNYGYTF. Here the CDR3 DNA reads TGCGCCAGCAGCTTTCGAGGGCCCAACTATGGCTACACCTTC.